These 16 T cell receptor beta chains were sequenced from one sample in a study of T cells in localized non-small cell lung cancer. Here immunoSEQ multiplex PCR was the method, and the copy in TCRdb shows in-frame clones only, minus some. The sample records nearly 2,000 clones, around a fifth being singletons. The source material was lung tumor tissue, sampled before any cancer treatment. Receptors were obtained from a woman aged 35 to 70 with stage I lung adenocarcinoma.

This clone turned up a few times. The V gene is TRBV10-3, the J gene TRBJ2-7; either TRBD1 or TRBD2 may fit D (5 bases each). The length of the CDR3 is 12 residues. V lost 10 bases and J lost 4, with 14 bases in between. The germline CDR1 and CDR2 sequences are ENHRY and SYGVKD. CDR3 amino acids: CATRLGDYEQYF. For the CDR3, the DNA is TGTGCCACCCGATTGGGGGATTACGAGCAGTACTTC.

This clone has just a few counts. The genes are TRBV5-1 and TRBJ2-7, with 8 positions matching TRBD1. In germline, CDR1 is SGHRS, CDR2 YFSETQ. Losses at the gene ends were 5 bases for V and 4 bases for J; bases not matched to a gene: 11. The length of the CDR3 is 15 residues. CDR3 DNA sequence: TGCGCCAGCAGAGACCAGACAGGGGCTGGGTACGAGCAGTACTTC. As protein: CASRDQTGAGYEQYF.

The rearrangement uses TRBV19 and TRBJ1-3; no firm D call. The germline V and J ends were trimmed by 7 bases and 0 bases, with 19 bases remaining between them. Germline CDR1 LNHDA, CDR2 SQIVND (reference sequence). The CDR3 runs 17 residues. CDR3 bases: TGTGCCAGTAATTGGGGAGGCGTGTTGAGCTCTGGAAACACCATATATTTT. This gives the protein CASNWGGVLSSGNTIYF.

This chain connects TRBV11-3 to TRBJ2-7; D perhaps matches TRBD1 (7 bases). The length of the CDR3 is 15 residues. Germline V CDR1 and CDR2: SGHNT, YENEEA. V dropped 1 base and J dropped 5 bases, with 15 bases sitting between them. Written as DNA, the CDR3 is TGTGCCAGCAGCTTAGTCGGGGCAGGGGGGAACGAGCAGTACTTC. Translating it yields CASSLVGAGGNEQYF. The full variable domain, with the rest looked up from reference TRBV11-3 and TRBJ2-7, is EAGVVQSPRYKIIEKKQPVAFWCNPISGHNTLYWYLQNLGQGPELLIRYENEEAVDDSQLPKDRFSAERLKGVDSTLKIQPAELGDSAVYLCASSLVGAGGNEQYFGPGTRLTVT.

V and J are TRBV4-1 and TRBJ2-7, with TRBD1 matching 9 bases. Germline V lookup: CDR1 MGHRA, CDR2 YSYEKL. V gave up 1 base and J gave up 4 bases; unmatched junction bases: 5. The CDR3 has 15 residues. CDR3 loop: CASSQVGTGTYEQYF. CDR3 in DNA: TGCGCCAGCAGCCAAGTTGGGACAGGGACGTACGAGCAGTACTTC.

The chain combines TRBV18 with TRBJ1-5; D gene uncertain. The CDR3 runs 13 residues. With 5 bases removed from V and 1 base from J, the gap between germline ends came to 6 bases. The germline gives CDR1 KGHSH, CDR2 LQKENI. CDR3 loop: CASSSQSNQPQHF. In nucleotides, the CDR3 is TGTGCCAGCTCATCCCAAAGCAATCAGCCCCAGCATTTT.

The V gene is TRBV11-3, the J gene TRBJ2-7; D perhaps matches TRBD2 (6 bases). The germline V and J ends were trimmed by 3 bases and 5 bases, with 14 bases remaining between them. Per germline, CDR1 SGHNT and CDR2 YENEEA. The CDR3 length is 14 residues. CDR3 coding DNA: TGTGCCAGCAGCTTGGAGGGAGTCCAGAACGAGCAGTACTTC. Translated, it gives CASSLEGVQNEQYF.

V usage is TRBV11-3 and J usage is TRBJ1-4, with a weak D call TRBD1 (5 bases). CDR1 and CDR2 (germline): SGHNT, YENEEA. The ends were cut back, 3 bases at V and 6 bases at J, with 11 bases in the middle. The CDR3 has 14 residues. The CDR3 here is CASSLRGGYEKLFF. CDR3 coding DNA: TGTGCCAGCAGCTTGCGGGGGGGGTATGAAAAACTGTTTTTT.

The chain links TRBV5-1 to TRBJ2-3; tentatively, D is TRBD2 (7 bases). The CDR3 spans 14 residues. The V end lost 6 bases, the J end lost 5 bases, and 16 bases lay between the germline ends. The germline V gene encodes CDR1 SGHRS and CDR2 YFSETQ. CDR3 DNA: TGCGCCAGCAACCTCGGGGGGCAAATAGATACGCAGTATTTT. Its protein is CASNLGGQIDTQYF. The complete variable domain, with remaining parts taken from reference TRBV5-1 and TRBJ2-3, reads KAGVTQTPRYLIKTRGQQVTLSCSPISGHRSVSWYQQTPGQGLQFLFEYFSETQRNKGNFPGRFSGRQFSNSRSEMNVSTLELGDSALYLCASNLGGQIDTQYFGPGTRLTVL.

This clone was seen only a few times. The chain employs TRBV6-8 and TRBJ1-4; the D gene is possibly TRBD1 (5 bases). V lost 7 bases and J 8 bases, leaving 20 bases between the germline ends. The CDR3 spans 15 residues. Germline lookup yields CDR1 MNHGY and CDR2 SAAAGT. The CDR3 sequence is CASIPNGAGREKLFF. The CDR3 coding sequence is TGTGCCAGCATTCCGAACGGGGCGGGGAGGGAAAAACTGTTTTTT.

The V call is TRBV6-8, the J call TRBJ1-1, with 9 bases lining up with TRBD1. Trimming at V came to 5 bases and at J to 8 bases, leaving 15 bases not matched to a gene. This CDR3 has 16 amino acids. Per the germline V gene, CDR1 is MNHGY and CDR2 is SAAAGT. The CDR3 region is CASSQPRGTGTTEAFF. CDR3 nucleotide sequence: TGTGCCAGCAGTCAACCGCGGGGGACAGGGACGACAGAAGCTTTCTTT.

In its sample, this clone was seen a few times. The V gene is TRBV4-1, the J gene TRBJ2-3, with D possibly TRBD1 on 5 matching bases. V was trimmed by 1 base and J by 7 bases, leaving 15 bases between them. Germline V gene data show CDR1 as MGHRA and CDR2 as YSYEKL. This CDR3 is built from 15 residues. The CDR3: CASSQAPGSQYTQYF. The CDR3 nucleotides read TGCGCCAGCAGCCAAGCCCCAGGGTCTCAGTATACGCAGTATTTT.

By proportion, this clone is large. Sequence at one end of the junction differs from germline and may be a read error. The CDR3 DNA reads as TGTGCCATCAGTGTTGGGACTACGAAGACCGGGGAGCTGTTTTTT. It is translated as CAISVGTTKTGELFF. The V call is TRBV6-8, the J call TRBJ2-2; TRBD2 matches at 7 bases. The CDR3 spans 15 residues. Germline V gene sequence: CDR1 MNHGY, CDR2 SAAAGT.

The chain recombines TRBV5-1 with TRBJ2-3; tentative D call: TRBD2 (5 bases). Germline V gene lookup returns CDR1 SGHRS and CDR2 YFSETQ. This CDR3 has 14 residues. Trimming cost V 0 bases and J 8 bases, with 13 bases left between them. The CDR3 is CASSLADPRGTQYF. Here the CDR3 DNA reads TGCGCCAGCAGCTTGGCCGACCCCCGGGGTACGCAGTATTTT.

J is TRBJ1-1 and V is TRBV28; maybe TRBD1 (6 bases). This CDR3 region has 13 residues. Trimming pared 6 bases from V and 6 bases from J, leaving 14 bases between. In germline, CDR1 is MDHEN, CDR2 SYDVKM. In DNA, the CDR3 is TGTGCCAGCAGCTCAATCGACAGGTCTGAAGCTTTCTTT. As protein: CASSSIDRSEAFF.

This chain uses TRBV15 with TRBJ1-5; no reliable D call. Germline CDR1 and CDR2: LNHNV and YYDKDF (reference sequence). Trimming took 0 bases from V and 3 from J, leaving 9 bases between them. The length of the CDR3 is 15 residues. In DNA, the CDR3 is TGTGCCACCAGCAGAGAGTCGAGGCCCAATCAGCCCCAGCATTTT. Its protein is CATSRESRPNQPQHF.